The 19 T cell receptor beta chains listed next were all sequenced from one sample in a study of blood T cell repertoires in COVID-19. TCRdb keeps only in-frame clones here, not all; method: immunoSEQ multiplex PCR. The profile shows fewer than 600,000 clones, about 91% of them singletons. The source material was peripheral blood. Every receptor here comes from a man between 18 and 29 years old with COVID-19, enrolled during active disease.

The chain's CDR3 is CSVGGRLTDTQYF. In DNA, the CDR3 is TGCAGCGTGGGGGGGCGGCTAACAGATACGCAGTATTTT. The chain uses TRBV29-1 and TRBJ2-3, with D perhaps TRBD2 (7 bases). The CDR3 is made up of 13 amino acids. The germline CDR1 and CDR2 sequences are SQVTM and ANQGSEA. V was clipped by 6 bases and J by 3 bases, with 13 bases between them.

V is TRBV6-6 and J is TRBJ1-1, with 7 bases aligning to TRBD1. The V gene end was trimmed by 5 bases and the J gene end by 0 bases; junction bases not matched to a gene: 3. Germline values: CDR1 MNHNY, CDR2 SVGAGI (reference sequence). This CDR3 contains 14 residues. The DNA of the CDR3 is TGTGCCAGCAGTACGGGACAGATGAACACTGAAGCTTTCTTT. It translates to CASSTGQMNTEAFF.

V gene TRBV29-1 combines with J gene TRBJ2-1; 12 bases fit TRBD2. Germline CDR1 and CDR2: SQVTM and ANQGSEA. The trim removed 7 bases at V and 8 bases at J, leaving 9 bases unmatched. This CDR3 is built from 14 residues. The CDR3 DNA reads as TGCAGCGGAAGGACTAGCGGGGACTCTGATGAGCAGTTCTTC. This codes for CSGRTSGDSDEQFF.

The chain employs TRBV6-1 and TRBJ1-2; perhaps TRBD1 as D (5 bases). Trimming stripped 3 bases from V and 3 bases from J, with 8 bases between. The CDR3 is 13 residues long. CDR1 is MNHNS and CDR2 is SASEGT in the germline V gene. As DNA, the CDR3 is TGTGCCAGCAGTGAGGGGCCTGACTATGGCTACACCTTC. Protein product: CASSEGPDYGYTF.

Points on this clone: Different DNA sequences within this sample yield the same CDR3. V is TRBV20-1 and J is TRBJ2-1; tentative D call: TRBD2 (5 bases). Trimming took off 3 bases at V and 0 bases at J, with 9 bases between the two ends. Germline V gene sequence: CDR1 DFQATT, CDR2 SNEGSKA (reference sequence). This CDR3 is 14 amino acids long. CDR3 amino acids: CSASSGISYNEQFF. The CDR3 DNA sequence: TGCAGTGCTAGTTCGGGGATCTCCTACAATGAGCAGTTCTTC.

This chain links TRBV9 with TRBJ1-4; 9 bases align to TRBD1. The CDR3 runs to 15 residues. Losses at the gene ends were 4 bases for V and 7 bases for J; bases not matched to a gene: 8. Germline V CDR1 and CDR2: SGDLS, YYNGEE. CDR3 protein: CASSPTGGEGEKLFF. CDR3 DNA sequence: TGTGCCAGCAGCCCGACAGGGGGGGAAGGTGAAAAACTGTTTTTT.

This clone has only a few counts. V and J are TRBV4-1 and TRBJ1-2; a weak D match, TRBD1 (6 bases). The V end lost 7 bases, the J end lost 5 bases, and 26 bases lay between the germline ends. The CDR3 has 17 amino acids. Looked up from germline, CDR1 is MGHRA and CDR2 is YSYEKL. The CDR3 region is CASTPGRTGHNFYGYTF. CDR3 DNA sequence: TGCGCCAGCACCCCTGGTCGGACGGGACATAATTTTTATGGCTACACCTTC.

The V call is TRBV30, the J call TRBJ2-7, with 9 bases that match TRBD1. Unmatched junction bases numbered 3, after V lost 1 base and J lost 5 bases. The germline V gene encodes CDR1 GTSNPN and CDR2 SVGIG (reference sequence). The CDR3 is made up of 13 amino acids. The CDR3 loop is CAWSGDRVHEQYF. The DNA of the CDR3 is TGTGCCTGGAGTGGGGACAGGGTGCACGAGCAGTACTTC.

The CDR3, as DNA: TGTGCCAGCAGCTCCCGGACAGGTGGCTACGAGCAGTACTTC. It yields the protein CASSSRTGGYEQYF. This rearrangement joins TRBV7-8 to TRBJ2-7, with 7 bases fitting TRBD1. V shed 4 bases, J shed 3 bases, and the junction held 6 bases outside the gene matches. The CDR3 loop spans 14 amino acids. Germline V gives CDR1 SGHVS, CDR2 FQNEAQ.

Written as DNA, the CDR3 is TGTGCCAGCAGTCGGGAGGGCCGGGATACGCAGTATTTT. Translated: CASSREGRDTQYF. The rearrangement joins TRBV5-4 to TRBJ2-3; 8 nucleotides match TRBD2. V was pared by 5 bases and J by 6 bases, with 5 bases of the junction left unmatched. The CDR3 contains 13 residues. Germline CDR1 is SGHNT and CDR2 is YYREEE (reference sequence).

The genes are TRBV6-5 and TRBJ2-4; D is uncertain. This CDR3 region has 13 residues. The germline gives CDR1 MNHEY, CDR2 SVGAGI. The V end lost 3 bases, the J end lost 4 bases, and 7 bases lay between the germline ends. CDR3 loop: CASSYGLKNIQYF. The CDR3 DNA reads as TGTGCCAGCAGTTATGGGCTAAAAAACATTCAGTACTTC.

The J gene is TRBJ2-3, the V gene TRBV7-9; D is perhaps TRBD1 (6 bases). This CDR3 is built from 15 residues. Looked up from germline, CDR1 is SEHNR and CDR2 is FQNEAQ (reference sequence). V lost 5 bases, J lost 2 bases, and 14 bases lay in between. DNA for the CDR3: TGTGCCAGCAGCCGACAGGATAGGTACACAGATACGCAGTATTTT. Its protein product is CASSRQDRYTDTQYF.

The chain has TRBV3-1 (or the pseudogene TRBV3-2) and TRBJ1-2; 7 nucleotides match TRBD1. The CDR3 runs 13 residues. CDR1 is LGHDT and CDR2 is YNNKEL in the germline V gene (reference sequence). The V segment lost 1 base and the J segment 8 bases; nucleotides outside the gene matches: 4. The CDR3 region is CASSQGQGFGYTF. In nucleotides, the CDR3 is TGTGCCAGCAGCCAAGGACAGGGATTCGGCTACACCTTC.

This clone was counted only a few times. The chain has TRBV11-2 and TRBJ1-5, with TRBD1 as a possible D gene (6 bases). The CDR3 is 15 residues long. Germline assignment: CDR1 SGHAT and CDR2 FQNNGV. Trimming left V 5 bases short and J 4 bases short, with 15 bases between. Here the CDR3 reads CASSVTRGSNQPQHF. CDR3 DNA: TGTGCCAGCAGCGTCACCAGGGGCTCTAATCAGCCCCAGCATTTT.

The V call is TRBV11-2, the J call TRBJ2-5; the match to TRBD2 covers 8 bases. With V trimmed by 5 bases and J by 0 bases, 14 bases remained unmatched. The CDR3 runs to 18 residues. Germline values: CDR1 SGHAT, CDR2 FQNNGV. This chain's CDR3 is CASSRASGLAGNQETQYF. The CDR3 coding sequence is TGTGCCAGCAGCCGCGCGTCGGGGCTAGCGGGTAACCAAGAGACCCAGTACTTC. The variable domain in full, completed from reference TRBV11-2 and TRBJ2-5, reads EAGVAQSPRYKIIEKRQSVAFWCNPISGHATLYWYQQILGQGPKLLIQFQNNGVVDDSQLPKDRFSAERLKGVDSTLKIQPAKLEDSAVYLCASSRASGLAGNQETQYFGPGTRLLVL.

The chain is built from TRBV28 and TRBJ2-1, with TRBD1 as a possible D gene (6 bases). V dropped 3 bases and J dropped 9 bases, with 15 bases sitting between them. Germline CDR1 and CDR2: MDHEN and SYDVKM. The CDR3 totals 14 residues. CDR3 residues: CASSFLGAAFEQFF. The CDR3, as DNA: TGTGCCAGCAGTTTTTTGGGGGCCGCCTTTGAGCAGTTCTTC.

This sequence joins TRBV2 and TRBJ1-1; 8 bases are shared with TRBD1. Germline V gene lookup returns CDR1 SNHLY and CDR2 FYNNEI. CDR3 length: 15 residues. Trimming took 4 bases from V and 4 from J; bases not matched to a gene: 8. CDR3 nucleotides: TGTGCCAGCAGTGGAGACAGGGGAAAGGGCACTGAAGCTTTCTTT. Residues: CASSGDRGKGTEAFF.

The chain combines TRBV2 with TRBJ2-7, with TRBD2 identical over 7 bases. Losses at the gene ends were 4 bases for V and 0 bases for J; bases not matched to a gene: 12. The CDR3 is 17 residues long. From germline, CDR1 is SNHLY and CDR2 FYNNEI. CDR3 DNA sequence: TGTGCCAGCAGTGCCCCGAGGGAGGGACCTAGCTCCTACGAGCAGTACTTC. Protein product: CASSAPREGPSSYEQYF. The entire variable domain, with the rest obtained from reference TRBV2 and TRBJ2-7, is as follows: EPEVTQTPSHQVTQMGQEVILRCVPISNHLYFYWYRQILGQKVEFLVSFYNNEISEKSEIFDDQFSVERPDGSNFTLKIRSTKLEDSAMYFCASSAPREGPSSYEQYFGPGTRLTVT.

The rearrangement links TRBV30 to TRBJ1-2; 7 bases agree with TRBD1. Trimming removed 6 bases from V and 6 bases from J; junction bases left unmatched: 7. This CDR3 is built from 12 residues. Per the germline V gene, CDR1 is GTSNPN and CDR2 is SVGIG (reference sequence). This CDR3 reads CACYRGLHGYTF. The CDR3 coding sequence is TGTGCCTGTTACAGGGGCCTACATGGCTACACCTTC.